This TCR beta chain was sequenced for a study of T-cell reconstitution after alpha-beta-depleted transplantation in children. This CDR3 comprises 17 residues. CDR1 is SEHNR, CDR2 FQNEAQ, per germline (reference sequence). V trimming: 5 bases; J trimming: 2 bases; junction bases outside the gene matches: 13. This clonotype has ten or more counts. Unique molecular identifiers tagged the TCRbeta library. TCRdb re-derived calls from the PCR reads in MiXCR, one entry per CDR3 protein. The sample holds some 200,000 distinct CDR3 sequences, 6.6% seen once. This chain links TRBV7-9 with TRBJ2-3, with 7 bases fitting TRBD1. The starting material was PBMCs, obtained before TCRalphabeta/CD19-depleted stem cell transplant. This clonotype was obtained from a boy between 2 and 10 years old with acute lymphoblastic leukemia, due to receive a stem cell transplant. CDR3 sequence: CASSGWTGLTPTDTQYF. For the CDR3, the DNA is TGTGCCAGCAGCGGGTGGACAGGCCTAACTCCCACAGATACGCAGTATTTT.